This T cell receptor beta chain was identified during a study of vaccination effects on CD4 cells after COVID-19. Study outcomes and limitations: Whether induced by infection or by vaccine, clones showed marked clonal contraction late after vaccination.

Germline V gives CDR1 SGHRS, CDR2 YFSETQ. The V end was cut by 4 bases, the J end by 3 bases, with 14 bases between. The CDR3 contains 15 residues. Note on this clone: The antigen is undetermined.

Within the ViraFEST assay, antigen-specific CD4+ T cells underwent expansion with viral peptide pools prior to sequencing. Once cultured for under 11 days, the cells underwent separation to obtain CD4+ T cells. Each vaccine recipient was nucleocapsid antibody negative and had no prior SARS-CoV-2 infection. The repertoire was sequenced with immunoSEQ multiplex PCR; TCRdb's copy has only in-frame clones and lacks some. This sample yields under 70,000 clones, of which about 80% are seen a single time; around 3.8% belongs to the top ten. The starting material was CD4+ T cells from PBMCs cultured with HCoV-OC43 spike peptides, obtained before COVID-19 vaccination. This sample's subset: HCoV-OC43 spike overlapping peptide pool stimulation. This TCR was recovered from a human donor who received a COVID-19 vaccine. The chain uses TRBV5-1 and TRBJ2-1; D is perhaps TRBD2 (6 bases). The CDR3 sequence is CASSRPSDGYNEQFF. The CDR3 DNA sequence: TGCGCCAGCAGCCGGCCTAGCGATGGCTACAATGAGCAGTTCTTC.